The 16 T cell receptor beta chains below come from one sample, sequenced in a study of blood T cell repertoires in COVID-19. The assay was immunoSEQ multiplex PCR, and TCRdb's table has in-frame clones only and misses some. The table has about 260,000 clones, approximately 90% seen once. The material sequenced was PBMCs or T cells enriched from blood (not recorded which). The receptors shown here come from a young woman with acute COVID-19.

This chain uses TRBV4-2 with TRBJ2-7; 10 bases are shared with TRBD1. CDR1 is LGHNA and CDR2 is YNFKEQ in the germline V gene. This CDR3 comprises 14 residues. With 4 bases clipped from V and 5 bases from J, the junction kept 5 bases outside the gene matches. DNA of the CDR3: TGTGCCAGCAGCCCTGGGACAGGGGTCAACGAGCAGTACTTC. It translates to CASSPGTGVNEQYF.

The chain has TRBV5-1 and TRBJ2-1, with 7 bases fitting TRBD1. With V trimmed by 4 bases and J by 8 bases, 3 bases remained unmatched. Per the germline V gene, CDR1 is SGHRS and CDR2 is YFSETQ. The CDR3 runs 12 residues. The CDR3 coding sequence is TGCGCCAGCAGCACGACAGGGTATGAGCAGTTCTTC. The encoded protein is CASSTTGYEQFF.

V gene TRBV15 combines with J gene TRBJ1-5; the D gene is possibly TRBD1 (6 bases). CDR1 is LNHNV, CDR2 YYDKDF, per germline (reference sequence). V lost 0 bases and J lost 4, with 10 bases in between. The CDR3 covers 15 residues. The DNA of the CDR3 is TGTGCCACCAGCAGAGATCTGGGGGCGAATCAGCCCCAGCATTTT. Amino acid sequence: CATSRDLGANQPQHF.

J is TRBJ2-2 and V is TRBV5-1; 8 nucleotides line up with TRBD1. The V gene's germline CDR1 is SGHRS and CDR2 YFSETQ. V was pared by 2 bases and J by 3 bases, with 6 bases of the junction left unmatched. This CDR3 spans 16 amino acids. Here the CDR3 reads CASSLSAGGHTGELFF. In DNA form, the CDR3 reads TGCGCCAGCAGCTTATCAGCAGGGGGCCACACCGGGGAGCTGTTTTTT.

The rearrangement joins TRBV28 to TRBJ1-4; TRBD1 matches at 7 bases. The CDR3 loop spans 15 amino acids. The germline CDR1 and CDR2 sequences are MDHEN and SYDVKM. V trimming: 7 bases; J trimming: 8 bases; junction bases outside the gene matches: 13. CDR3 in amino acids: CASNLAEGAREKLFF. DNA of the CDR3: TGTGCCAGCAACCTGGCGGAGGGGGCAAGGGAAAAACTGTTTTTT.

The chain joins TRBV7-8 to TRBJ1-2, with a weak D call TRBD1 (5 bases). Germline V gene sequence: CDR1 SGHVS, CDR2 FQNEAQ. The CDR3 sequence is 16 residues long. Trimming cost V 4 bases and J 4 bases, with 19 bases left between them. This CDR3 reads CASSSLWQGISYGYTF. CDR3 sequence (DNA): TGTGCCAGCAGCTCCCTCTGGCAGGGAATATCCTATGGCTACACCTTC.

J is TRBJ1-6 and V is TRBV27; TRBD1 matches at 10 bases. The CDR3 has 15 residues. CDR1 MNHEY and CDR2 SMNVEV come from the germline V gene (reference sequence). Trimming took 7 bases from V and 10 from J; bases not matched to a gene: 10. The CDR3 loop is CASINRDRGESPLHF. In nucleotides, the CDR3 is TGTGCCAGCATCAACCGGGACAGGGGCGAATCACCCCTCCACTTT.

The chain employs TRBV5-1 and TRBJ2-7, with 7 bases identical to TRBD2. The CDR3 sequence is 15 residues long. Germline V gene sequence: CDR1 SGHRS, CDR2 YFSETQ. The ends lost 3 bases at V and 3 bases at J; junction bases unmatched: 9. CDR3 DNA sequence: TGCGCCAGCAGCTCTAGGACTAGTGAAAACTACGAGCAGTACTTC. Protein: CASSSRTSENYEQYF.

The V gene is TRBV7-9, the J gene TRBJ2-2; TRBD2 is a possible D gene (6 bases). Germline loops: CDR1 SEHNR, CDR2 FQNEAQ (reference sequence). V lost 3 bases and J 3 bases, leaving 8 bases between the germline ends. The CDR3 has 14 residues. CDR3 sequence reads: CASSLSGDTGELFF. CDR3 coding DNA: TGTGCCAGCAGCTTGTCGGGGGACACCGGGGAGCTGTTTTTT.

The chain has TRBV7-9 and TRBJ2-2; 7 nucleotides line up with TRBD2. Germline trimming cut 5 bases from V and 2 bases from J; bases unmatched to any gene: 8. CDR1 is SEHNR, CDR2 FQNEAQ, per germline (reference sequence). This CDR3 spans 16 amino acids. For the CDR3, the DNA is TGTGCCAGCAGCGACTACCGGGACTATAACACCGGGGAGCTGTTTTTT. Translated, it gives CASSDYRDYNTGELFF.

The rearrangement joins TRBV24-1 to TRBJ2-1, with D possibly TRBD1 on 5 matching bases. The CDR3 sequence is 12 residues long. V was clipped by 5 bases and J by 11 bases, with 12 bases between them. Germline lookup yields CDR1 KGHDR and CDR2 SFDVKD. CDR3 nucleotides: TGTGCCACCAGTGCCGACAGCCGTAAGCAGTTCTTC. Its translation: CATSADSRKQFF.

The genes are TRBV10-3 and TRBJ2-2, with D possibly being TRBD1 (5 bases). Trimming removed 4 bases at V and 0 bases at J, with 6 bases between. This CDR3 region has 14 residues. CDR1 is ENHRY, CDR2 SYGVKD, per germline. The CDR3 region has the DNA TGTGCCATCAGTGGACAGACGAACACCGGGGAGCTGTTTTTT. Amino acids: CAISGQTNTGELFF.

V usage is TRBV29-1 and J usage is TRBJ1-2; D remains unclear. V was cut by 4 bases and J by 6 bases, with 9 bases left in between. In germline, CDR1 is SQVTM, CDR2 ANQGSEA. The CDR3 is 11 residues long. The CDR3 bases are TGCAGCGTTGTCTTGGGCGATGGCTACACCTTC. Translated, it gives CSVVLGDGYTF.

The rearrangement uses TRBV19 and TRBJ1-1; the D gene is possibly TRBD1 (6 bases). The V end was cut by 7 bases, the J end by 0 bases, with 12 bases between. The CDR3 spans 14 residues. Looked up from germline, CDR1 is LNHDA and CDR2 is SQIVND (reference sequence). CDR3 nucleotides: TGTGCCAGTACTGGACAGACCATGAACACTGAAGCTTTCTTT. It specifies CASTGQTMNTEAFF.

This chain joins TRBV10-1 and TRBJ2-7; no definite D call. The germline CDR1 and CDR2 sequences are WNHNN and SYGVQD (reference sequence). This CDR3 contains 15 residues. V gave up 8 bases and J gave up 1 base, with 18 bases separating them. This CDR3 is CASGERSPISYEQYF. CDR3 DNA sequence: TGCGCCAGCGGAGAGAGGAGCCCGATATCCTACGAGCAGTACTTC.

V is TRBV6-2 or TRBV6-3 and J is TRBJ2-3; 13 bases line up with TRBD2. The V and J ends lost 2 bases and 4 bases, in that order; junction bases with no gene match: 6. The CDR3 is made up of 17 amino acids. Germline loops: CDR1 MNHEY, CDR2 SVGEGT. CDR3 region: CASSYSTSGRAADTQYF. For the CDR3, the DNA is TGTGCCAGCAGTTACAGCACTAGCGGGAGGGCCGCAGATACGCAGTATTTT.